The text below deals with one TCR beta chain. Time point: newly diagnosed GD, antithyroid drugs for less than 3 months. The TCR library was made from RNA extracted from PBMCs. The authors built TCR beta libraries using iRepertoire HTBI primers and Arm-PCR of CDR3 regions. MiXCR, applied by TCRdb to the multiplex PCR reads, yields one record per CDR3 protein. The data show under 450,000 distinct CDR3 sequences, about 11% seen once. These data are taken from a study of regulatory T cells in long-lasting Graves disease. The CDR3 runs to 15 residues. V was pared by 4 bases and J by 0 bases, with 9 bases between. Germline V lookup: CDR1 MNHNS, CDR2 SASEGT. These data were also reused for a study on T cells in Graves' hyperthyroidism and ophthalmopathy.

V and J are TRBV6-1 and TRBJ2-2, with no clear D. Sequencing was performed on peripheral blood mononuclear cells (PBMCs), taken at new diagnosis, from a patient treated with antithyroid drugs. The sequence was obtained from a woman in her late teens or twenties with Graves disease. In nucleotides, the CDR3 is TGTGCCAGCAGTGGCTGGAAGGCGAACACCGGGGAGCTGTTTTTT. Its protein product is CASSGWKANTGELFF.